One sample yielded the 16 T cell receptor beta chains listed below, sequenced in a study of blood T cell repertoires in COVID-19. Sequencing was performed with immunoSEQ multiplex PCR; in TCRdb, only in-frame clones are kept and a portion is missing. The sample lists tens of thousands of clones, 70% to 90% occurring once. The sample taken for sequencing was peripheral blood. All receptors come from a woman over 75 with active or convalescent COVID-19.

The V gene is TRBV28, the J gene TRBJ1-2, with 7 nucleotides matching TRBD1. Looked up from germline, CDR1 is MDHEN and CDR2 is SYDVKM. This CDR3 contains 15 residues. Trimming at V came to 6 bases and at J to 4 bases, leaving 11 bases not matched to a gene. CDR3 sequence reads: CASRGSRTGSYGYTF. In nucleotides, the CDR3 is TGTGCCAGCAGGGGGAGTAGGACAGGTAGCTATGGCTACACCTTC.

The chain joins TRBV4-1 to TRBJ1-5; D gene ambiguous. The ends were cut back, 0 bases at V and 1 base at J, with 16 bases in the middle. CDR1 is MGHRA and CDR2 is YSYEKL in the germline V gene. The CDR3 spans 18 residues. In DNA, the CDR3 is TGCGCCAGCAGCCAAGATACGGCGGGCATTTGGAGCAATCAGCCCCAGCATTTT. Residues: CASSQDTAGIWSNQPQHF.

V usage is TRBV27 and J usage is TRBJ1-1, with D tentatively TRBD1 (5 bases). CDR3 length: 15 amino acids. CDR1 and CDR2 (germline): MNHEY, SMNVEV (reference sequence). Between the trimmed V and J ends, which lost 2 bases and 1 base, there was a span of 11 bases. The CDR3 here is CASSLLQDPNTEAFF. DNA of the CDR3: TGTGCCAGCAGTTTACTACAGGATCCGAACACTGAAGCTTTCTTT.

The chain uses TRBV19 and TRBJ1-5; TRBD1 aligns across 7 bases. CDR1 is LNHDA, CDR2 SQIVND, per germline (reference sequence). This CDR3 contains 16 residues. V was pared by 2 bases and J by 3 bases, with 7 bases of the junction left unmatched. Here the CDR3 DNA reads TGTGCCAGTAGTATAAAAGAGGGGGCATACAATCAGCCCCAGCATTTT. Its protein product is CASSIKEGAYNQPQHF.

In this sample, this clone turned up once. The V and J genes are TRBV30 and TRBJ2-7, with D uncertain. With 2 bases removed from V and 2 bases from J, the gap between germline ends came to 10 bases. The CDR3 extends over 13 amino acids. The germline gives CDR1 GTSNPN, CDR2 SVGIG (reference sequence). The CDR3 loop is CAWSSQPAYEQYF. The CDR3, as DNA: TGTGCCTGGAGTTCACAGCCAGCCTACGAGCAGTACTTC.

The J gene is TRBJ1-1, the V gene TRBV28, with 7 bases identical to TRBD1. Trimming took 5 bases from V and 5 from J; bases not matched to a gene: 11. Looked up from germline, CDR1 is MDHEN and CDR2 is SYDVKM. CDR3 length: 15 residues. The CDR3 loop reads CASSPSQGRRTEAFF. The DNA of the CDR3 is TGTGCCAGCAGTCCCTCACAGGGGCGAAGGACTGAAGCTTTCTTT.

This clone appeared a few times. V usage is TRBV2 and J usage is TRBJ2-5; TRBD2 agrees at 9 bases. Germline CDR1 and CDR2: SNHLY and FYNNEI. There are 14 residues in the CDR3. V shed 7 bases, J shed 0 bases, and the junction held 3 bases outside the gene matches. DNA of the CDR3: TGTGCCAGCAAGACTAGCGGTAACCAAGAGACCCAGTACTTC. Protein product: CASKTSGNQETQYF.

The V and J genes are TRBV28 and TRBJ1-1, with 7 bases that match TRBD1. The CDR3 has 14 amino acids. In germline, CDR1 is MDHEN, CDR2 SYDVKM. V lost 1 base and J lost 8; bases outside the gene matches: 7. The CDR3 DNA sequence: TGTGCCAGCAGTTTATTACAGGGGTGGGGAGAAGCTTTCTTT. Amino acids: CASSLLQGWGEAFF. The whole variable domain, filled in from reference TRBV28 and TRBJ1-1, reads DVKVTQSSRYLVKRTGEKVFLECVQDMDHENMFWYRQDPGLGLRLIYFSYDVKMKEKGDIPEGYSVSREKKERFSLILESASTNQTSMYLCASSLLQGWGEAFFGQGTRLTVV.

The chain has TRBV24-1 and TRBJ2-3; D is undetermined. This CDR3 region has 15 residues. The V end lost 2 bases, the J end lost 0 bases, and 8 bases lay between the germline ends. CDR1 is KGHDR and CDR2 is SFDVKD in the germline V gene. As DNA, the CDR3 is TGTGCCACCAGTGATTCCATAACTAGCACAGATACGCAGTATTTT. It encodes CATSDSITSTDTQYF.

This chain joins TRBV7-9 and TRBJ2-3; 10 bases agree with TRBD1. V gave up 5 bases and J gave up 3 bases; unmatched junction bases: 14. The germline gives CDR1 SEHNR, CDR2 FQNEAQ (reference sequence). This CDR3 has 18 residues. This CDR3 reads CASSHPQIDRGRTDTQYF. The CDR3 DNA reads TGTGCCAGCAGCCATCCACAGATAGACAGGGGGCGGACAGATACGCAGTATTTT.

The V and J genes are TRBV11-1 and TRBJ2-1, with a possible D match to TRBD2 (5 bases). The CDR3 spans 16 residues. Looked up from germline, CDR1 is SGHAT and CDR2 is FQDESV (reference sequence). V dropped 5 bases and J dropped 4 bases, with 18 bases sitting between them. The CDR3 is CASSLRSGTGYNEQFF. In DNA form, the CDR3 reads TGTGCCAGCAGCCTGCGCAGCGGAACGGGGTACAATGAGCAGTTCTTC.

This clone came up once. The rearrangement joins TRBV2 to TRBJ1-5; D may be TRBD1 (6 bases). The CDR3 runs to 14 residues. Trimming took 3 bases from V and 5 from J, leaving 11 bases between them. Germline V gene data show CDR1 as SNHLY and CDR2 as FYNNEI. This CDR3 is CASSERGGDQPQHF. CDR3 in DNA: TGTGCCAGCAGTGAGAGGGGGGGGGATCAGCCCCAGCATTTT.

This clone was recorded once. The V gene is TRBV21-1, the J gene TRBJ2-6; the listed D gene, TRBD1, was not tested against the DNA. TRBV21-1 is labeled a pseudogene. The CDR3 has 16 amino acids. The CDR3 nucleotides are TGTGCCAGCAGCGGATGTCACAGGGTTGGGGCCAACGTCCTGACTTTC. Its translation is CASSGCHRVGANVLTF.

The chain employs TRBV5-1 and TRBJ1-2; a weak D match, TRBD1 (6 bases). Germline loops: CDR1 SGHRS, CDR2 YFSETQ. The CDR3 length is 15 residues. Trimming stripped 3 bases from V and 1 base from J, with 13 bases between. The CDR3 DNA reads as TGCGCCAGCAGCTCGGACGGACAGCTTAACTATGGCTACACCTTC. Protein sequence: CASSSDGQLNYGYTF.

The chain has TRBV24-1 and TRBJ2-3, with D possibly being TRBD1 (6 bases). Germline V gene data show CDR1 as KGHDR and CDR2 as SFDVKD. CDR3 length equals 13 residues. Trimming took 7 bases from V and 2 from J, leaving 9 bases between them. CDR3 sequence (DNA): TGTGCCACCAGCTCAGGGGCCACAGATACGCAGTATTTT. Translated, it gives CATSSGATDTQYF.

This clone was seen only once. CDR3 protein: CASSLTGGAQPQHF. The CDR3 DNA reads TGTGCCAGCAGCTTGACAGGGGGAGCCCAGCCCCAGCATTTT. The V gene is TRBV5-5, the J gene TRBJ1-5, with 8 bases lining up with TRBD1. V lost 1 base, J lost 7 bases, and 4 bases stayed unmatched. This CDR3 is built from 14 residues. Germline assignment: CDR1 SGHKS and CDR2 YYEKEE (reference sequence).